This TCR beta chain was documented in a study of PD-1 blockade in classical Hodgkin lymphoma. Time point described: cycle 4 day 1 (C4D1), after less than seven weeks of nivolumab. In every patient, relapse followed autologous stem cell transplantation, while exposure to brentuximab vedotin differed. After thawing, PBMCs were subjected to magnetic negative selection to isolate CD8+ T cells. V lost 2 bases, J lost 5 bases, and 21 bases lay in between. This CDR3 region has 17 residues. Germline assignment: CDR1 SEHNR and CDR2 FQNEAQ (reference sequence). Repertoires were generated with immunoSEQ multiplex PCR, while TCRdb's copy carries only in-frame clones and drops some. The sample holds several thousand clones, 60% to 80% seen once.

The sequencing here drew on CD8+ T cells from blood, taken before the fourth cycle of nivolumab. This TCR came from a human donor with classical Hodgkin lymphoma. V is TRBV7-9 and J is TRBJ1-1; weak D call: TRBD1 (5 bases). In nucleotides, the CDR3 is TGTGCCAGCAGCTTATCCTCTTCGAGGGGCTGGCGAACTGAAGCTTTCTTT. It translates to CASSLSSSRGWRTEAFF.